Sequencing of this T cell receptor (beta chain) was carried out in a study of OX40 agonist ivuxolimab in advanced cancers. The table came from immunoSEQ multiplex PCR; TCRdb's copy has only in-frame clones and leaves some out. The profile shows fewer than 85,000 clones, 85% to 95% of them singletons. The source of this sequence is an adult with an advanced solid tumor such as melanoma, head and neck, liver or kidney cancer. Sample: CD4+ or CD8+ T cells sorted from blood, taken in a trial of the OX40 agonist ivuxolimab.

This chain's CDR3 is CASSFPTGGGKGSYEQYF. DNA of the CDR3: TGTGCCAGCAGCTTCCCAACAGGGGGCGGGAAAGGCTCCTACGAGCAGTACTTC. The chain couples TRBV7-9 to TRBJ2-7, with 9 bases fitting TRBD1. CDR3 length: 18 residues. V trimming: 3 bases; J trimming: 0 bases; junction bases outside the gene matches: 12. Germline CDR1 is SEHNR and CDR2 is FQNEAQ (reference sequence).